This T cell receptor beta chain stems from a study of T cells after yellow fever vaccination. Study summary: Some fractions had low cell numbers, and these were prepared with SMART-Seq v4 Ultra Low Input. Notes on the study in general: Highly abundant clonotypes carried over from the bulk population could end up in FACS-sorted repertoires as contaminants.

The V gene end was trimmed by 5 bases and the J gene end by 3 bases; junction bases not matched to a gene: 5. CDR1 and CDR2 (germline): SGHTA, FQGNSA. The CDR3 is made up of 14 amino acids. Synthesis of TCR cDNA relied on 5'RACE template switching, which attached a universal primer site and UMIs. TCRdb reanalysed the 5' RACE reads using MiXCR and keeps one entry per CDR3 protein. The sample holds about 320,000 distinct CDR3 sequences, over 8.5% seen once. This clonotype was detected many times. Its antigen remains unidentified. The TCR was taken from a man aged 18 to 29 who received the YFV17D yellow fever vaccine. This chain links TRBV7-2 with TRBJ2-7; 9 bases align to TRBD1. Specimen: CD4+ T cells sorted from PBMCs, collected 45 days after the yellow fever booster vaccination. DNA of the CDR3: TGTGCCAGCAGCCCCGGGGACAGGGTCTACGAGCAGTACGTC. Protein product: CASSPGDRVYEQYV.